This T cell receptor (beta chain) was recorded in a study of shared clonotypes between healthy human individuals. Broader study findings: Incompleteness in sorted-subset sequencing, despite large depth, was shown by rarefaction.

TCRdb's copy holds only in-frame clones and misses some; the assay was immunoSEQ multiplex PCR. The sample lists fewer than 3 million clones, just under 95% seen once, with around 0.38% in the top ten. About this clone: Its antigen is undetermined.

Trimming pared 5 bases from V and 6 bases from J, leaving 14 bases between. Germline assignment: CDR1 MNHEY and CDR2 SMNVEV (reference sequence). The CDR3 has 14 residues. The source of this sequence is a man aged 18 to 29 in good health. Some clones in this sample may be carry-over from other donors' samples. The gene calls are TRBV27 and TRBJ2-1; maybe TRBD2 (5 bases). Specimen: naive CD4+ T cells from PBMCs. Subset of the sample: CD45RA+ positively selected. This CDR3 reads CASSPRTVINEQFF. CDR3 coding DNA: TGTGCCAGCAGTCCGCGGACTGTGATCAATGAGCAGTTCTTC.